A single sample gave rise to the 2 T cell receptor beta chains below, sequenced in a study of long-term antiretroviral therapy in people with HIV. An immunoSEQ assay, version v3.0, was performed at survey level. The assay was immunoSEQ multiplex PCR, and TCRdb's table has in-frame clones only and misses some. In the table there are approximately 19,000 clones, 79% of which are singletons. Here the sequenced sample was unsorted PBMCs, taken at the start of antiretroviral therapy, before treatment. The receptors were sampled from a man between 18 and 29 years old with HIV.

A few counts support this clone. The CDR3 nucleotides are TGCGCCAGCAGTCAATCCGGGGGAAGGAGCTCCTACGAGCAGTACTTC. As protein: CASSQSGGRSSYEQYF. The chain couples TRBV23-1 to TRBJ2-7; weak D call: TRBD2 (6 bases). TRBV23-1 qualifies as an ORF whose function is uncertain. The length of the CDR3 is 16 residues. V gave up 0 bases and J gave up 0 bases, with 12 bases separating them.

V gene TRBV11-2 combines with J gene TRBJ1-1; 9 bases are shared with TRBD1. This CDR3 region has 16 residues. Germline trimming cut 5 bases from V and 5 bases from J; bases unmatched to any gene: 12. CDR1 SGHAT and CDR2 FQNNGV come from the germline V gene. CDR3 protein: CASSKIQGAFWTEAFF. Here the CDR3 DNA reads TGTGCCAGCAGCAAGATACAGGGGGCGTTTTGGACTGAAGCTTTCTTT.